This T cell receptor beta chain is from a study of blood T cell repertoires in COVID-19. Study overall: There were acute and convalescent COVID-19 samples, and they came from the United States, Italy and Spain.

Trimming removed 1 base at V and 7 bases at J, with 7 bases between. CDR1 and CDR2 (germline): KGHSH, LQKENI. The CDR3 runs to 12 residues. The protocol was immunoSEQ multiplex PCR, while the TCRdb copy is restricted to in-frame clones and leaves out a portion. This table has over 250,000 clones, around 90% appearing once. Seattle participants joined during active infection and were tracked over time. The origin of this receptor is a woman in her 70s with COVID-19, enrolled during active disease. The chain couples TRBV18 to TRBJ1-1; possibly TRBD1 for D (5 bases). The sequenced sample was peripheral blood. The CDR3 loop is CASSPQGVEAFF. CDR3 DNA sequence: TGTGCCAGCTCACCACAAGGGGTTGAAGCTTTCTTT.